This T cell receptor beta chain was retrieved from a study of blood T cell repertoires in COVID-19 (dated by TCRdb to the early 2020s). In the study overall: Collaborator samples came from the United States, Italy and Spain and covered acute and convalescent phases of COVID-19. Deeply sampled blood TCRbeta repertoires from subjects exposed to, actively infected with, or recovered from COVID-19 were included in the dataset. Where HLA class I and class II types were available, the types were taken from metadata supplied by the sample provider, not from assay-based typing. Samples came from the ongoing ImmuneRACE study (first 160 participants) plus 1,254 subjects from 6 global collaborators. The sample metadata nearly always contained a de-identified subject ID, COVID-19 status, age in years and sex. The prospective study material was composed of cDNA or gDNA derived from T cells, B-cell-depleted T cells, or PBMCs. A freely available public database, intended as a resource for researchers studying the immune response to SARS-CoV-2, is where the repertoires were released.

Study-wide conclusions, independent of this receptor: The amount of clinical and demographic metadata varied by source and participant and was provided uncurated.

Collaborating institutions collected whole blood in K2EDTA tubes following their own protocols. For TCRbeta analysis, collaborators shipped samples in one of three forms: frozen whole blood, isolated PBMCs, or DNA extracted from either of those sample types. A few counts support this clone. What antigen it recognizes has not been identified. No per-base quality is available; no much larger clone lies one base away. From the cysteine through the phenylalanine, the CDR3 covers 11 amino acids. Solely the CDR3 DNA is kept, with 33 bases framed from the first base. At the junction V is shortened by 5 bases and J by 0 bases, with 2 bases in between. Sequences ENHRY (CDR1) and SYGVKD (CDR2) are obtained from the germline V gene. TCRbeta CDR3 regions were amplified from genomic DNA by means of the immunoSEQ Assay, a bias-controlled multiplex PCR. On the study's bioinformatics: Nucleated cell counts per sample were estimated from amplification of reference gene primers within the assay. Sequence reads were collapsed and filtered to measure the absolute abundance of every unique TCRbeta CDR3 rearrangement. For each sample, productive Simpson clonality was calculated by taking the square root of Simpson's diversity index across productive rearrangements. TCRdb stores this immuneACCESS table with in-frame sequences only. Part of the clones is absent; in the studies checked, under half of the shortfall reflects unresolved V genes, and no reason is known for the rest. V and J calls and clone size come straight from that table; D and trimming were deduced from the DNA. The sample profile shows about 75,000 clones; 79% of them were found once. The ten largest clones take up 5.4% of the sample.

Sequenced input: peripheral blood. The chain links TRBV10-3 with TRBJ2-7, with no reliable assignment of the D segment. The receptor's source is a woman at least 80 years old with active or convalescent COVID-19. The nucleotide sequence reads TGTGCCATCAGTTACTCCTACGAGCAGTACTTC. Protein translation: CAISYSYEQYF.